The 19 T cell receptor beta chains reported below all come from one sample, sequenced in a study of Tregs in tolerant kidney transplant recipients. TCRdb's copy holds only in-frame clones and misses some; the assay was immunoSEQ multiplex PCR. This sample yields tens of thousands of clones, of which 93% are seen a single time; about 1.5% belongs to the top ten. Mixed chimerism was transient after nonmyeloablative marrow transplants from related graft donors. Material: CD4+ T cells from blood (PBMCs), obtained 12 months after the transplant. These receptors originate from a human patient who received a combined kidney and bone marrow transplant. Some T cells may have originated in the graft donor.

Only one count was recorded for this clone. This sequence joins TRBV7-2 and TRBJ2-2, with 9 bases fitting TRBD2. The CDR3 covers 16 residues. The germline gives CDR1 SGHTA, CDR2 FQGNSA. The ends lost 5 bases at V and 0 bases at J; junction bases unmatched: 4. CDR3 amino acids: CASSPRGGANTGELFF. CDR3 nucleotides: TGTGCCAGCAGCCCACGCGGGGGGGCGAACACCGGGGAGCTGTTTTTT.

The J gene is TRBJ2-7, the V gene TRBV28, with D possibly TRBD2 on 5 matching bases. CDR3 length: 14 residues. V gave up 3 bases and J gave up 0 bases, with 9 bases separating them. Germline CDR1 and CDR2: MDHEN and SYDVKM. CDR3 in amino acids: CASSFPGNSYEQYF. CDR3 nucleotides: TGTGCCAGCAGTTTCCCGGGGAACTCCTACGAGCAGTACTTC.

The J gene is TRBJ2-1, the V gene TRBV19, with 15 bases lining up with TRBD2. The ends lost 4 bases at V and 6 bases at J; junction bases unmatched: 7. CDR1 and CDR2 from the germline V gene are LNHDA and SQIVND (reference sequence). This CDR3 region has 17 residues. In nucleotides, the CDR3 is TGTGCCAGTAGTACGATACCGGGACTAGCGGGAGGCAATGAGCAGTTCTTC. It translates to CASSTIPGLAGGNEQFF.

The J gene is TRBJ1-1, the V gene TRBV5-4; D is ambiguous. The CDR3 sequence is 13 residues long. The V gene's germline CDR1 is SGHNT and CDR2 YYREEE (reference sequence). V was pared by 0 bases and J by 8 bases, with 11 bases between. The CDR3 region is CASSLDGPLEAFF. The CDR3 nucleotides read TGTGCCAGCAGCTTGGACGGTCCGCTGGAAGCTTTCTTT.

V and J are TRBV7-2 and TRBJ2-5; weak D call: TRBD1 (5 bases). The CDR3 covers 13 residues. Germline V gives CDR1 SGHTA, CDR2 FQGNSA. Trimming removed 5 bases from V and 3 bases from J, with 10 bases in between. DNA for the CDR3: TGTGCCAGCAGCAGACCAGGGAAAGAGACCCAGTACTTC. Encoded protein: CASSRPGKETQYF.

The rearrangement joins TRBV5-4 to TRBJ2-4; TRBD2 agrees at 13 bases. Trimming removed 3 bases from V and 9 bases from J; junction bases left unmatched: 9. This CDR3 has 16 residues. Germline values: CDR1 SGHNT, CDR2 YYREEE (reference sequence). CDR3: CASSSTSGGAESIQYF. The CDR3 region has the DNA TGTGCCAGCAGCTCTACTAGCGGGGGGGCCGAGAGCATTCAGTACTTC.

V usage is TRBV27 and J usage is TRBJ1-1, with D perhaps TRBD1 (5 bases). Trimming pared 5 bases from V and 4 bases from J, leaving 14 bases between. In germline, CDR1 is MNHEY, CDR2 SMNVEV (reference sequence). CDR3 length: 14 amino acids. CDR3 bases: TGTGCCAGCAGTCCCCAGGGTTGGAGCACTGAAGCTTTCTTT. Residues: CASSPQGWSTEAFF.

This rearrangement joins TRBV12-5 to TRBJ1-5, with 9 bases identical to TRBD1. From germline, CDR1 is LGHNT and CDR2 FRNRAP. The length of the CDR3 is 16 residues. The V gene end was trimmed by 3 bases and the J gene end by 2 bases; junction bases not matched to a gene: 5. CDR3 in amino acids: CASGFWTGDGNQPQHF. CDR3 sequence (DNA): TGTGCTAGTGGTTTTTGGACAGGGGATGGCAATCAGCCCCAGCATTTT.

The chain is built from TRBV7-2 and TRBJ2-7; TRBD2 matches at 11 bases. This CDR3 is built from 15 residues. V dropped 5 bases and J dropped 4; count of bases not matched to a gene: 7. The germline CDR1 and CDR2 sequences are SGHTA and FQGNSA. CDR3 in amino acids: CASSAQIAGGYEQYF. The CDR3 DNA sequence: TGTGCCAGCAGCGCGCAAATAGCGGGAGGGTACGAGCAGTACTTC.

This clone occurred once. The chain has TRBV7-8 and TRBJ2-2, with D possibly being TRBD2 (6 bases). V lost 1 base and J 2 bases, leaving 11 bases between the germline ends. This CDR3 region has 16 residues. CDR1 is SGHVS, CDR2 FQNEAQ, per germline. The CDR3 DNA is TGTGCCAGCAGCTTAGATTGGGGACTCAACACCGGGGAGCTGTTTTTT. This sequence encodes CASSLDWGLNTGELFF.

The chain carries TRBV18 and TRBJ1-1; the D gene is possibly TRBD1 (6 bases). Per germline, CDR1 KGHSH and CDR2 LQKENI. The CDR3 consists of 16 residues. The V and J ends lost 0 bases and 5 bases respectively, with 16 bases between them. CDR3 in amino acids: CASSPPIGQLLTEAFF. The DNA for the CDR3 is TGTGCCAGCTCACCACCGATCGGACAGCTCTTGACTGAAGCTTTCTTT.

The chain carries TRBV5-8 and TRBJ2-7, with 11 positions matching TRBD1. The CDR3 is 15 amino acids. CDR1 is SGHTS, CDR2 YDEGEE, per germline. V lost 5 bases, J lost 3 bases, and 7 bases stayed unmatched. CDR3 nucleotides: TGTGCCAGCAGGAGAATAGGGACAGGGGGCTACGAGCAGTACTTC. This gives the protein CASRRIGTGGYEQYF.

J is TRBJ1-1 and V is TRBV20-1, with a weak D call TRBD1 (5 bases). Trimming cost V 7 bases and J 3 bases, with 9 bases left between them. Germline V lookup: CDR1 DFQATT, CDR2 SNEGSKA (reference sequence). The CDR3 loop spans 11 amino acids. The CDR3 reads CSVGLHTEAFF. In DNA form, the CDR3 reads TGCAGTGTGGGGCTCCACACTGAAGCTTTCTTT.

The chain has TRBV4-3 and TRBJ1-1; no clear D. The V gene's germline CDR1 is LGHNA and CDR2 YSLEER. CDR3 length equals 12 residues. Trimming removed 0 bases from V and 10 bases from J, with 9 bases in between. CDR3 sequence reads: CASSQDSGRAFF. CDR3 nucleotide sequence: TGCGCCAGCAGCCAAGACTCGGGTCGAGCTTTCTTT.

The chain couples TRBV7-6 to TRBJ2-3; 8 bases map to TRBD1. J gave up 5 bases and V 1 base, and 8 bases lay outside the gene matches. The CDR3 sequence is 16 residues long. CDR1 and CDR2 from the germline V gene are SGHVS and FNYEAQ. The CDR3 sequence: CASSLVVRGLGDTQYF. CDR3 in DNA: TGTGCCAGCAGCTTAGTTGTCAGGGGGCTGGGAGATACGCAGTATTTT.

The rearrangement uses TRBV9 and TRBJ2-3, with D possibly TRBD1 on 5 matching bases. Germline lookup yields CDR1 SGDLS and CDR2 YYNGEE. The CDR3 has 18 residues. Trimming took 0 bases from V and 3 from J, leaving 20 bases between them. CDR3 coding DNA: TGTGCCAGCAGCGTAGTAGGGTGGGGCGCCTCTTTAACAGATACGCAGTATTTT. Translating gives CASSVVGWGASLTDTQYF.

V is TRBV4-1 and J is TRBJ1-2, with TRBD1 matching 11 bases. Losses at the gene ends were 0 bases for V and 10 bases for J; bases not matched to a gene: 4. Germline V gives CDR1 MGHRA, CDR2 YSYEKL. The CDR3 is 14 residues long. CDR3 residues: CASSQEGTGGDYTF. The CDR3, as DNA: TGCGCCAGCAGCCAAGAGGGGACAGGGGGAGACTACACCTTC.

This chain uses TRBV6-1 with TRBJ2-2; D ambiguous. With 5 bases removed from V and 1 base from J, the gap between germline ends came to 8 bases. This CDR3 has 14 amino acids. Germline V gives CDR1 MNHNS, CDR2 SASEGT. This CDR3 reads CASSPVLNTGELFF. The CDR3 nucleotides read TGTGCCAGCAGTCCGGTATTGAACACCGGGGAGCTGTTTTTT.

The chain employs TRBV4-3 and TRBJ1-2, with D possibly TRBD1 on 6 matching bases. Germline assignment: CDR1 LGHNA and CDR2 YSLEER. The CDR3 loop spans 14 amino acids. V shed 4 bases and J shed 4 bases, with 13 bases lying between them. Here the CDR3 DNA reads TGCGCCAGCAGCCCAGGACAGCCCCTCTATGGCTACACCTTC. Protein: CASSPGQPLYGYTF.